What follows is one T cell receptor (beta chain) and its context. This clone was observed once. There is no known antigen for this receptor. No qualities accompany the bases; no much larger clone lies one base away. The CDR3 regions of human TCRbeta chains were analyzed by immunosequencing. Regarding the original processing steps: TCRs in the repertoires were matched against a reference library of SARS-CoV-2-specific TCRs that had been generated with the MIRA antigen-specificity platform. Breadth meant the fraction of unique TCRs that were SARS-CoV-2-associated, whereas depth meant the fraction of total T cells that were SARS-CoV-2-associated. Using the MIRA data, each spike-specific TCR was assigned both to the spike region to which the TCR was reactive and to a CD4 or CD8 class. Log10-transformed breadth and depth values were compared by one-way ANOVA with Sidak's multiple comparisons tests. TCRdb re-hosts the immuneACCESS table, in-frame sequences only. Its copies lack some clones; in the studies checked, an unresolved V gene accounts for under half of them, and the cause for the rest is not known. V, J and clone size derive from that table, while D and trimming were established from the DNA sequence. The sample has 90,000 to 110,000 clones on record, more than 70% of them singletons. Jointly, the top ten make up about 15% of the sample.

Looking up the germline V gene yields CDR1 SGHRS and CDR2 YFSETQ. Ends trimmed: V by 2 bases, J by 8 bases; bases unmatched to a gene: 8. The CDR3, cysteine through phenylalanine, is 15 amino acids long. The entry retains the CDR3 DNA only, 45 bases that are in frame from base 1. The data were obtained in a study of T cell responses to AZD1222 COVID-19 vaccine (dated by TCRdb to the early 2020s). With regard to the full study: AZD1222 recipients whose second dose came at about 4 weeks and those whose second dose came at about 12 weeks were combined into one group, since spike-specific TCR depth and breadth did not differ between the two schedules. Trial participants were enrolled into age subgroups of 18-55, 56-69 and 70-plus years, which contained approximately 150, 28 and 58 TCR-sequenced participants, respectively. TCR sequencing was performed for more than 230 trial participants, of whom 200 to 210 were given two doses of AZD1222 and roughly 25 were given two doses of MenACWY control vaccine.

The time point label here, explained by the study, means: baseline before first vaccination. Samples from vaccinated people were obtained from the UK trials COV001 and COV002, which included a single-blind randomized controlled phase 2/3 trial of AZD1222 (ChAdOx1 nCoV-19) in healthy adults. For TCRbeta chain sequencing, PBMC samples were collected from trial participants at day 0 and at day 28 after the second dose. The full study reports these points: Because no day 14 peak-response samples were available, the repertoires could be characterized only after the peak T cell response. Conclusions about previously exposed vaccinees were limited because only six or seven AZD1222 recipients were SARS-CoV-2 seropositive at baseline. Most participants were white British and females outnumbered males, and the authors suggested that clonal diversity may have been underestimated. The whole spike protein was spanned by vaccine-associated CD4 TCRs, and dominant responses were seen in regions 160-218 and 743-854. Reportedly, close to half of the unique spike-specific TCRs recognized epitopes lying outside the regions that are mutated in the B.1.351 and B.1.1.7 variants. After two AZD1222 doses, spike-specific TCR breadth and depth were significantly higher than at day 0 and than in MenACWY recipients. The 56-69-year group was small, and its depth increase did not reach significance, likely because of low power.

This TCR was recovered from an adult in good health. The source material was peripheral blood, sampled on day 0 of AZD1222 vaccination. The chain uses TRBV5-1 and TRBJ2-1; 9 junctional bases match TRBD1. The encoded CDR3 is CASSLQGATMDEQFF. At the DNA level, the sequence is TGCGCCAGCAGCTTACAGGGGGCCACAATGGATGAGCAGTTCTTC.